A selection of T cell receptor beta chains follows, all from one sample in a study of metastatic and nonmetastatic thyroid tumors. Through MiXCR, TCRdb re-clonotyped the PCR reads. The sample gives around 6,100 clones, approximately 32% of which show up once; 45% to 55% is in the top ten. Sequencing was carried out using adjacent normal tissue. These TCRs come from a female donor with papillary thyroid cancer or a benign thyroid nodule (not recorded which). Some clones in this sample may be carry-over from other donors' samples. Both conserved end residues are part of each CDR3. D genes are given only for firm matches. Size tells how often a clone was seen (once, few, many) or the class of an expanded clone, and some rows leave it out.

J	D	V	size	CDR3	DNA
TRBJ1-1	.	TRBV6-1	few	CASSFGRNTEAFF	TGTGCCAGCAGTTTCGGCCGGAACACTGAAGCTTTCTTT
TRBJ2-7	TRBD1	TRBV12-3/TRBV12-4	.	CASIYRGLEQYF	TGTGCCAGCATTTACAGGGGGCTTGAGCAGTACTTC
TRBJ2-7	TRBD2	TRBV27	.	CASKLSPGLANEQYF	TGTGCCAGCAAGTTGTCGCCGGGACTAGCAAACGAGCAGTACTTC
TRBJ2-7	TRBD2	TRBV11-2	few	CASSLLPVAGGHFYEQYF	TGTGCCAGCAGCTTACTCCCCGTAGCGGGAGGCCATTTCTACGAGCAGTACTTC
TRBJ2-2	.	TRBV20-1	.	CSARDPTNTGELFF	TGCAGTGCTAGAGATCCTACCAACACCGGGGAGCTGTTTTTT
TRBJ2-7	TRBD1	TRBV20-1	.	CSARDDRGLVSYEQYF	TGCAGTGCTAGAGATGACAGGGGGTTAGTATCCTACGAGCAGTACTTC
TRBJ1-1	.	TRBV27	few	CASSLGLYTEAFF	TGTGCCAGCAGTTTGGGACTGTACACTGAAGCTTTCTTT
TRBJ1-5	.	TRBV6-1	few	CAVRPSNQPQHF	TGTGCCGTACGACCGAGCAATCAGCCCCAGCATTTT
TRBJ1-2	.	TRBV6-1	medium-sized	CASSEFPGANYGYTF	TGTGCCAGCAGTGAATTTCCGGGGGCTAACTATGGCTACACCTTC
TRBJ1-5	TRBD1	TRBV12-5	.	CASGEQGTQPQHF	TGTGCTAGTGGTGAACAGGGGACTCAGCCCCAGCATTTT
TRBJ1-2	.	TRBV28	few	CASSPQGSGYTF	TGTGCCAGCAGCCCCCAGGGCAGTGGCTACACCTTC
TRBJ2-5	TRBD1	TRBV10-3	.	CAISDAGTGDETQYF	TGTGCCATCAGTGACGCCGGGACAGGGGACGAGACCCAGTACTTC
TRBJ2-5	.	TRBV4-1	medium-sized	CASSQVRGAGEETQYF	TGCGCCAGCAGCCAAGTCCGGGGGGCAGGGGAAGAGACCCAGTACTTC
TRBJ2-5	TRBD1	TRBV18	many	CASSPTTGGAEGETQYF	TGTGCCAGCTCACCAACCACAGGGGGCGCGGAGGGGGAGACCCAGTACTTC
TRBJ2-2	TRBD1	TRBV11-2	few	CASSLQGAGTGELFF	TGTGCCAGCAGCCTACAGGGGGCGGGCACCGGGGAGCTGTTTTTT
TRBJ1-2	TRBD1	TRBV12-3/TRBV12-4	medium-sized	CASSFTGTGDGGYTF	TGTGCCAGCAGTTTCACCGGGACAGGGGACGGGGGCTACACCTTC
TRBJ1-4	.	TRBV6-5	large	CASSYGTTNEKLFF	TGTGCCAGCAGTTACGGAACCACTAATGAAAAACTGTTTTTT
TRBJ2-5	.	TRBV11-2	.	CASSLDSMGYQETQYF	TGTGCCAGCAGCTTAGATTCCATGGGGTACCAAGAGACCCAGTACTTC
TRBJ2-2	TRBD1	TRBV6-1	few	CAVQGTLTGELFF	TGTGCCGTACAGGGGACCTTAACCGGGGAGCTGTTTTTT
TRBJ2-7	.	TRBV15	.	CATSRDLGFMAEQYF	TGTGCCACCAGCAGAGATTTGGGATTCATGGCCGAGCAGTACTTC
TRBJ2-7	.	TRBV20-1	once	CSARDLGRHFTYEQYF	TGCAGTGCTAGAGATTTGGGCAGACACTTTACCTACGAGCAGTACTTC
TRBJ2-7	.	TRBV20-1	.	CSARVLDSLSYVQYF	TGCAGTGCTAGAGTGCTCGACTCCCTCTCCTACGTGCAGTACTTC
TRBJ2-3	.	TRBV18	few	CASSPGGTDTQYF	TGTGCCAGCTCACCAGGGGGCACAGATACGCAGTATTTT
TRBJ1-5	TRBD1	TRBV19	few	CASSIDRGSSQPQHF	TGTGCCAGTAGTATCGACAGGGGGTCAAGTCAGCCCCAGCATTTT
TRBJ2-1	.	TRBV7-2	medium-sized	CASSLVTGNEQFF	TGTGCCAGCAGCTTAGTAACGGGGAATGAGCAGTTCTTC